The 23 T cell receptor beta chains given below trace back to one sample, sequenced in a study of T cell changes during pregnancy in multiple sclerosis. Sequenced by immunoSEQ multiplex PCR; TCRdb stores in-frame clones only, minus some. This sample yields roughly 99,000 clones, of which around 92% are seen a single time; around 0.8% belongs to the top ten. Sequenced here: peripheral blood, sampled in the third trimester of pregnancy. The source is a female donor in good health, enrolled as a control in a pregnancy study.

The CDR3 protein is CASSEGTGKETQYF. The CDR3 DNA follows: TGTGCCAGCAGCGAAGGGACAGGGAAAGAGACCCAGTACTTC. The rearrangement links TRBV5-4 to TRBJ2-5, with 9 bases identical to TRBD1. This CDR3 has 14 residues. Germline-derived CDR1 and CDR2 are SGHNT and YYREEE (reference sequence). V lost 4 bases to trimming and J lost 3 bases; unmatched junction nucleotides: 4.

CDR3 DNA sequence: TGTGCCAGCAGCGAAGGAAGCGGACGGATTAACTATGGCTACACCTTC. This sequence encodes CASSEGSGRINYGYTF. V gene TRBV5-6 combines with J gene TRBJ1-2; no clear D gene. Trimming removed 4 bases at V and 1 base at J, with 17 bases between. The CDR3 is 16 amino acids. The V gene's germline CDR1 is SGHDT and CDR2 YYEEEE.

The table lists this clone with a count of one. The V gene is TRBV7-8, the J gene TRBJ2-3; 11 bases align to TRBD2. From germline, CDR1 is SGHVS and CDR2 FQNEAQ. The trim removed 1 base at V and 4 bases at J, leaving 4 bases unmatched. The CDR3 spans 16 residues. CDR3 nucleotide sequence: TGTGCCAGCAGCTTAGGGCTAGCGGGGGGCGCAGATACGCAGTATTTT. Its protein is CASSLGLAGGADTQYF.

The rearrangement uses TRBV10-3 and TRBJ1-1, with D perhaps matching TRBD1 (6 bases). Germline loops: CDR1 ENHRY, CDR2 SYGVKD. This CDR3 is built from 13 residues. V was trimmed by 6 bases and J by 0 bases, leaving 8 bases between them. CDR3 in DNA: TGTGCCATCAGGGGACAAGTGAACACTGAAGCTTTCTTT. Its translation is CAIRGQVNTEAFF.

The chain employs TRBV25-1 and TRBJ1-2, with 8 positions matching TRBD1. J gave up 1 base and V 3 bases, and 7 bases lay outside the gene matches. Germline CDR1 and CDR2: MGHDK and SYGVNS. The length of the CDR3 is 16 residues. The CDR3 here is CASSEPGTGSNYGYTF. CDR3 DNA sequence: TGTGCCAGCAGTGAGCCCGGGACAGGTAGTAACTATGGCTACACCTTC.

This chain connects TRBV11-3 to TRBJ2-5; the D gene is possibly TRBD1 (5 bases). V was pared by 1 base and J by 5 bases, with 14 bases between. This CDR3 spans 15 amino acids. Per germline, CDR1 SGHNT and CDR2 YENEEA. The CDR3 here is CASSLVGQGHETQYF. The CDR3 DNA follows: TGTGCCAGCAGCTTAGTTGGGCAGGGTCATGAGACCCAGTACTTC.

The chain recombines TRBV6-5 with TRBJ2-7; 7 bases are shared with TRBD1. Germline V gives CDR1 MNHEY, CDR2 SVGAGI. Trimming removed 4 bases from V and 3 bases from J; junction bases left unmatched: 9. This CDR3 is 15 amino acids long. CDR3 bases: TGTGCCAGCAGTTCAAGGAGAGGGGGCTTCTACGAGCAGTACTTC. Protein: CASSSRRGGFYEQYF.

V is TRBV5-4 and J is TRBJ2-1; D might be TRBD1 (6 bases). Germline V CDR1 and CDR2: SGHNT, YYREEE (reference sequence). Between the trimmed V and J ends, which lost 0 bases and 7 bases, there was a span of 14 bases. This CDR3 is built from 15 residues. The CDR3 sequence is CASSLVAGAGNEQFF. CDR3 sequence (DNA): TGTGCCAGCAGCTTGGTAGCAGGGGCGGGTAATGAGCAGTTCTTC.

This clone was counted a single time. V and J are TRBV27 and TRBJ2-5, with a tentative D call TRBD2 (7 bases). Germline V CDR1 and CDR2: MNHEY, SMNVEV (reference sequence). The V end lost 8 bases, the J end lost 5 bases, and 15 bases lay between the germline ends. This CDR3 region has 13 residues. The CDR3 coding sequence is TGTGCCAGCTCCGAGGGGAGGGGGGAGACCCAGTACTTC. Encoded protein: CASSEGRGETQYF.

This clone was observed a few times. The chain has TRBV7-3 and TRBJ2-2; 9 nucleotides align to TRBD1. The germline gives CDR1 SGHTA, CDR2 FQGTGA. Losses at the gene ends were 5 bases for V and 2 bases for J; bases not matched to a gene: 3. This CDR3 contains 15 residues. In DNA form, the CDR3 reads TGTGCCAGCAGCGCGGGACAGGGAAACACCGGGGAGCTGTTTTTT. This gives the protein CASSAGQGNTGELFF.

The chain employs TRBV7-9 and TRBJ1-3; 7 positions match TRBD1. Germline CDR1 reads SEHNR; CDR2 reads FQNEAQ (reference sequence). The CDR3 is 15 residues long. The ends lost 5 bases at V and 0 bases at J; junction bases unmatched: 4. In DNA, the CDR3 is TGTGCCAGCAGCACCGACAGGGTCTCTGGAAACACCATATATTTT. Amino acid sequence: CASSTDRVSGNTIYF.

There are a few counts of this clone. The J gene is TRBJ1-6, the V gene TRBV2; 12 bases map to TRBD1. The germline gives CDR1 SNHLY, CDR2 FYNNEI. J gave up 10 bases and V 6 bases, and 4 bases lay outside the gene matches. The CDR3 has 14 amino acids. CDR3 amino acids: CASSGDRGHSPLHF. As DNA, the CDR3 is TGTGCCAGCAGCGGGGACAGGGGGCACTCACCCCTCCACTTT.

The chain carries TRBV13 and TRBJ2-7; 11 positions agree with TRBD1. The CDR3 spans 16 residues. Germline CDR1 PRHDT, CDR2 FYEKMQ (reference sequence). The J segment lost 4 bases and the V segment lost 5 bases, leaving 10 bases of the junction unmatched. The CDR3 nucleotides read TGTGCCAGCAGCCGGGGAGGACAGGGGGCAAGGTACGAGCAGTACTTC. Translation: CASSRGGQGARYEQYF. Complete variable domain (other parts from reference TRBV13 and TRBJ2-7): AAGVIQSPRHLIKEKRETATLKCYPIPRHDTVYWYQQGPGQDPQFLISFYEKMQSDKGSIPDRFSAQQFSDYHSELNMSSLELGDSALYFCASSRGGQGARYEQYFGPGTRLTVT.

The rearrangement links TRBV7-9 to TRBJ2-1; 14 nucleotides agree with TRBD2. Trimming at V came to 8 bases and at J to 7 bases, leaving 10 bases not matched to a gene. The CDR3 loop spans 16 amino acids. Germline CDR1 reads SEHNR; CDR2 reads FQNEAQ (reference sequence). CDR3 DNA sequence: TGTGCCAGCTCCCCGCCGGGACTAGCGGGGGTAAATGAGCAGTTCTTC. It translates to CASSPPGLAGVNEQFF.

This chain joins TRBV11-2 and TRBJ2-3; TRBD1 aligns across 9 bases. CDR3 length: 16 amino acids. J lost 8 bases, V lost 5 bases, and 14 bases had no gene match. Germline V gives CDR1 SGHAT, CDR2 FQNNGV. The CDR3 bases are TGTGCCAGCAGCCCCAACTCCGGGACAGGGTATGGTACGCAGTATTTT. It encodes CASSPNSGTGYGTQYF.

The chain combines TRBV29-1 with TRBJ1-1, with D possibly being TRBD1 (6 bases). The CDR3 sequence is 12 residues long. Trimming cost V 7 bases and J 4 bases, with 13 bases left between them. Germline CDR1 SQVTM, CDR2 ANQGSEA. The CDR3 sequence: CSGAQGPTEAFF. The CDR3 DNA follows: TGCAGCGGAGCACAGGGCCCCACTGAAGCTTTCTTT.

V is TRBV12-5 and J is TRBJ2-2; TRBD1 is a possible D gene (5 bases). Deletions cut 5 bases from V and 6 bases from J, with 10 bases between. Per the germline V gene, CDR1 is LGHNT and CDR2 is FRNRAP. The CDR3 is 13 residues long. The CDR3 bases are TGTGCTAGTGGTCAGGGTCCGGCCGGGGAGCTGTTTTTT. It translates to CASGQGPAGELFF.

The J gene is TRBJ1-6, the V gene TRBV19, with D uncertain. The CDR3 spans 13 residues. Trimming shortened V by 8 bases and J by 7 bases, and 12 bases separated the two germline ends. Per the germline V gene, CDR1 is LNHDA and CDR2 is SQIVND (reference sequence). The CDR3 DNA follows: TGTGCCAGTTCTCGGGTCACCAATTCACCCCTCCACTTT. Amino acid sequence: CASSRVTNSPLHF.

This sequence joins TRBV27 and TRBJ1-5, with D tentatively TRBD1 (5 bases). The CDR3 is 14 residues long. Germline lookup yields CDR1 MNHEY and CDR2 SMNVEV (reference sequence). V gave up 2 bases and J gave up 3 bases, with 8 bases separating them. The CDR3 loop is CASSLEGVNQPQHF. As DNA, the CDR3 is TGTGCCAGCAGTTTAGAAGGGGTCAATCAGCCCCAGCATTTT.

This chain connects TRBV4-1 to TRBJ2-3, with 7 bases that match TRBD1. Germline V gene data show CDR1 as MGHRA and CDR2 as YSYEKL. The ends lost 6 bases at V and 2 bases at J; junction bases unmatched: 5. CDR3 length: 14 residues. CDR3 sequence (DNA): TGCGCCAGCAGGATGGGGACAGTCACAGATACGCAGTATTTT. Amino acids: CASRMGTVTDTQYF.

The chain combines TRBV7-9 with TRBJ2-7; no reliable D call. Trimming removed 3 bases from V and 5 bases from J, with 8 bases in between. The germline CDR1 and CDR2 sequences are SEHNR and FQNEAQ (reference sequence). The CDR3 consists of 12 residues. This CDR3 is CASSFSRDEQYF. Written as DNA, the CDR3 is TGTGCCAGCAGCTTTTCCCGGGACGAGCAGTACTTC.

In nucleotides, the CDR3 is TGTGCCAGCAGCTTTGCGGGTTACGAGCAGTACTTC. Encoded protein: CASSFAGYEQYF. This chain links TRBV11-1 with TRBJ2-7; the D gene is possibly TRBD2 (5 bases). Germline-derived CDR1 and CDR2 are SGHAT and FQDESV (reference sequence). V lost 3 bases and J lost 4, with 7 bases in between. This CDR3 is 12 amino acids long.

The rearrangement joins TRBV19 to TRBJ1-4; possible D gene TRBD1, 6 bases. Germline V CDR1 and CDR2: LNHDA, SQIVND (reference sequence). The CDR3 totals 18 residues. V lost 2 bases, J lost 5 bases, and 21 bases lay in between. In DNA, the CDR3 is TGTGCCAGTAGTATACGAGGACAGTACGCAGTAAAGAATGAAAAACTGTTTTTT. This translates into CASSIRGQYAVKNEKLFF.